This T cell receptor beta chain was observed in a study of T-cell memory formation after mild COVID-19. Study summary: Largely donor-specific sequence clusters came from two donors.

Note on this clonotype: Its specificity is not known.

General study points: Some clones that responded were present in memory (sampled pre-infection), which suggests cross-reactive memory joined. The CD4+ clones that contracted clustered mainly within CM and EM, and the CD8+ clones concentrated in EMRA.

Constant-segment primers were used for 5'RACE, and the resulting TCR alpha and TCR beta cDNA libraries carried sample barcodes and UMIs. MiXCR was run by TCRdb on the 5' RACE reads, yielding one entry per CDR3 protein. Counted here are some 350,000 distinct CDR3 sequences, approximately 16% occurring once; the ten biggest clones make up about 22%. Losses at the gene ends were 5 bases for V and 3 bases for J; bases not matched to a gene: 5. The germline V gene encodes CDR1 SGHTA and CDR2 FQGTGA. The CDR3 is 17 amino acids. The chain employs TRBV7-3 and TRBJ2-3, with TRBD2 matching over 16 bases. Sequenced sample: PBMCs or a T cell subset sorted from them (not recorded which). The TCR comes from a man younger than 30 who had mild COVID-19 (a few samples of this study predate the infection). Cell type and time point are not known. The CDR3 region has the DNA TGTGCCAGCAGCCCCGGGACTAGCGGGGGGGCGACAGATACGCAGTATTTT. Protein product: CASSPGTSGGATDTQYF.